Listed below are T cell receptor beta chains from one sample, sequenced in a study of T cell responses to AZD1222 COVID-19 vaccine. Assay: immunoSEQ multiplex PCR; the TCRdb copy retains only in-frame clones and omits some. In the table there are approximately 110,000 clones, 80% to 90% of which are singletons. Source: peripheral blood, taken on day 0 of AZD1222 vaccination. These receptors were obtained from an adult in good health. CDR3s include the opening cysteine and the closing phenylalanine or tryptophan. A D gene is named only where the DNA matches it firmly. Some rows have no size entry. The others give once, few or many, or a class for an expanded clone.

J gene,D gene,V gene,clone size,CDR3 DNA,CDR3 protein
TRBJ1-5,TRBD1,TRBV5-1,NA,TGCGCCAGCAGCCCTGGGACAGGGGGGATTCAGCCCCAGCATTTT,CASSPGTGGIQPQHF
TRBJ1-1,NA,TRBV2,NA,TGTGCCAGCTATGGACCCCCTTGGGCTGAAGCTTTCTTT,CASYGPPWAEAFF
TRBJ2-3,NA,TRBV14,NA,TGTGCCAGCAGCCCCCTCTCAGATACGCAGTATTTT,CASSPLSDTQYF
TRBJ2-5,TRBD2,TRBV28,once,TGTGCCAGCAGCCTTACCGGTTCGGGAGGGCCCCGAGAGACCCAGTACTTC,CASSLTGSGGPRETQYF
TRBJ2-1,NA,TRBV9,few,TGTGCCAGCAGCGTAGGGCTACCGGTGAATGAGCAGTTCTTC,CASSVGLPVNEQFF
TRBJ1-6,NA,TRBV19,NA,TGTGCCAGTAGTATCCGGCAGGAAAGGTCACCCCTCCACTTT,CASSIRQERSPLHF
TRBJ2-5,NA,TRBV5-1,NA,TGCGCCAGCAGCTCGGCGGCAGGTCAAGAGACCCAGTACTTC,CASSSAAGQETQYF
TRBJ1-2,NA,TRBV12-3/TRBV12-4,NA,TGTGCCAGCACAGAGACAGGTCCGTTTGGCTACACCTTC,CASTETGPFGYTF
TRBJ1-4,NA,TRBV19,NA,TGTGCCTCAACAGGGAGAACTAATGAAAAACTGTTTTTT,CASTGRTNEKLFF
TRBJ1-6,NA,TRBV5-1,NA,TGCGCCAGCAGCGCGTCAGGGAACTCTCTTTCACCCCTCCACTTT,CASSASGNSLSPLHF
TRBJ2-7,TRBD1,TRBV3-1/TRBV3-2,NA,TGTGCCAGCAGCCCCTCTTGGGGAGACAGGGGGTACGAGCAGTACTTC,CASSPSWGDRGYEQYF
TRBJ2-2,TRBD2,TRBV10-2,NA,TGCGCCAGCAGACGGACTAGCGGGGGGGCGATCACCGGGGAGCTGTTTTTT,CASRRTSGGAITGELFF
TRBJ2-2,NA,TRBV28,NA,TGTGCCAGCAGTTTGGGCGACCGGACCGGGGAGCTGTTTTTT,CASSLGDRTGELFF
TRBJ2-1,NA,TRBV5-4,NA,TGTGCCAGCAGCTTGGGGGGCCACAATGAGCAGTTCTTC,CASSLGGHNEQFF
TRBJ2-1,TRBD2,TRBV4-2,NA,TGTGCCAGCAGCCCCGGGACTAGCGGGAGAAGCCACAATGAGCAGTTCTTC,CASSPGTSGRSHNEQFF
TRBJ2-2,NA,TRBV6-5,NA,TGTGCCAGCAGTTACGGGGCCGAAACTCGGGAGCTGTTTTTT,CASSYGAETRELFF
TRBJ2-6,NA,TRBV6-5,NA,TGTGCCAGCTCGACGGCCTCTGGGGCCAACGTCCTGACTTTC,CASSTASGANVLTF
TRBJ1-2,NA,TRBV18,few,TGTGCCAGCTCACCACCGGACTTAGCTAACTATGGCTACACCTTC,CASSPPDLANYGYTF
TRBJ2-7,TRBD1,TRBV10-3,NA,TGTGCCATCAGTGACTACAGGGGTTCCTACGAGCAGTACTTC,CAISDYRGSYEQYF
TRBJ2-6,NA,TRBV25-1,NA,TGTGCCAGCAGTGGTCAATCCACTGGGGCCAACGTCCTGACTTTC,CASSGQSTGANVLTF
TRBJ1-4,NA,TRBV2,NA,TGTGCCAGCAGGTTGGGGACCGTCGGAAAACTGTTTTTT,CASRLGTVGKLFF
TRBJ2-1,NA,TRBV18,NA,TGTGCCAGCTCACCACCGGTGGGACTCTACAATGAGCAGTTCTTC,CASSPPVGLYNEQFF